Listed below are T cell receptor beta chains from one sample, sequenced in a study of blood T cell repertoires in COVID-19. Assay used: immunoSEQ multiplex PCR; TCRdb lists only in-frame clones, some missing. Found here are 100,000 to 150,000 clones, 65% to 90% of them singletons; the top ten hold 27%. The sequenced sample consisted of peripheral blood. All receptors come from a woman aged 80 or over with acute or convalescent COVID-19. Each CDR3 is given with its conserved first and last residue. The order of the fields is clone size, J gene, V gene, D gene, CDR3 protein, CDR3 DNA. A D gene is named only where the DNA matches it firmly. Not every row has a clone size; where given, it reads once, few, many or a size class.

clone_size: NA
j_call: TRBJ1-1
v_call: TRBV27
d_call: TRBD1
cdr3_aa: CASSALRDRVSEAFF
cdr3_nt: TGTGCCAGCAGTGCGTTAAGGGACAGGGTTTCTGAAGCTTTCTTT

clone_size: NA
j_call: TRBJ1-6
v_call: TRBV6-5
d_call: TRBD1
cdr3_aa: CASSTGGGNNSPLHF
cdr3_nt: TGTGCCAGCAGCACAGGGGGCGGGAATAATTCACCCCTCCACTTT

clone_size: NA
j_call: TRBJ1-1
v_call: TRBV20-1
d_call: TRBD1
cdr3_aa: CRGTGGTEAFF
cdr3_nt: TGCAGGGGGACAGGGGGGACTGAAGCTTTCTTT

clone_size: NA
j_call: TRBJ2-7
v_call: TRBV7-9
d_call: TRBD1
cdr3_aa: CASSFDRAYEQYF
cdr3_nt: TGTGCCAGCAGCTTTGACAGGGCCTACGAGCAGTACTTC

clone_size: few
j_call: TRBJ1-4
v_call: TRBV13
d_call: NA
cdr3_aa: CASSLGPINEKLFF
cdr3_nt: TGTGCCAGCAGCTTGGGCCCTATTAATGAAAAACTGTTTTTT

clone_size: NA
j_call: TRBJ2-1
v_call: TRBV5-6
d_call: TRBD2
cdr3_aa: CASSLEWGRDRNEQFF
cdr3_nt: TGTGCCAGCAGCTTGGAGTGGGGGAGGGATCGCAATGAGCAGTTCTTC

clone_size: NA
j_call: TRBJ2-3
v_call: TRBV5-6
d_call: NA
cdr3_aa: CASSLGRVGTDTQYF
cdr3_nt: TGTGCCAGCAGTCTAGGCCGGGTAGGCACAGATACGCAGTATTTT

clone_size: NA
j_call: TRBJ2-2
v_call: TRBV7-6
d_call: NA
cdr3_aa: CASSFSSGNTGELFF
cdr3_nt: TGTGCCAGCAGCTTTTCAAGCGGCAACACCGGGGAGCTGTTTTTT

clone_size: NA
j_call: TRBJ1-1
v_call: TRBV7-5
d_call: NA
cdr3_aa: CARSLRKVRDRVTAFF
cdr3_nt: TGTGCCAGAAGCTTAAGGAAAGTCCGGGACAGGGTAACCGCTTTCTTT

clone_size: few
j_call: TRBJ2-3
v_call: TRBV19
d_call: TRBD1
cdr3_aa: CASDTGQGTDTQYF
cdr3_nt: TGTGCCAGCGACACGGGACAGGGTACAGATACGCAGTATTTT

clone_size: NA
j_call: TRBJ2-1
v_call: TRBV10-3
d_call: TRBD1
cdr3_aa: CAISSQGADEQFF
cdr3_nt: TGTGCCATCAGCTCTCAGGGGGCCGATGAGCAGTTCTTC

clone_size: NA
j_call: TRBJ2-7
v_call: TRBV5-1
d_call: TRBD2
cdr3_aa: CASSLGQGGSYEQYF
cdr3_nt: TGCGCCAGCAGCTTGGGGCAGGGAGGGTCCTACGAGCAGTACTTC

clone_size: NA
j_call: TRBJ1-1
v_call: TRBV3-1/TRBV3-2
d_call: TRBD1
cdr3_aa: CASSLGQGNTEAFF
cdr3_nt: TGTGCCAGCAGCCTGGGACAGGGGAACACTGAAGCTTTCTTT

clone_size: NA
j_call: TRBJ2-1
v_call: TRBV27
d_call: TRBD2
cdr3_aa: CASSHRSGLAGDLNNEQFF
cdr3_nt: TGTGCCAGCAGCCACCGCTCCGGACTAGCGGGGGATTTGAACAATGAGCAGTTCTTC

clone_size: NA
j_call: TRBJ1-3
v_call: TRBV6-1
d_call: NA
cdr3_aa: CASSEGGSSGNTIYF
cdr3_nt: TGTGCCAGCAGTGAGGGCGGGAGCTCTGGAAACACCATATATTTT

clone_size: NA
j_call: TRBJ1-1
v_call: TRBV25-1
d_call: TRBD1
cdr3_aa: CASSDLDRDTEAFF
cdr3_nt: TGTGCCAGCAGTGATCTCGACAGGGACACTGAAGCTTTCTTT

clone_size: NA
j_call: TRBJ2-5
v_call: TRBV7-2
d_call: NA
cdr3_aa: CASSPRLRGKNKETQYF
cdr3_nt: TGTGCCAGCAGCCCCCGTCTGCGGGGTAAAAATAAAGAGACCCAGTACTTC

clone_size: NA
j_call: TRBJ2-3
v_call: TRBV6-5
d_call: NA
cdr3_aa: CASREGRPLTNTQYF
cdr3_nt: TGTGCCAGCAGGGAGGGTCGGCCCCTCACGAATACGCAGTATTTT

clone_size: NA
j_call: TRBJ1-2
v_call: TRBV10-3
d_call: TRBD1
cdr3_aa: CAISGTGYGYTF
cdr3_nt: TGTGCCATTTCCGGGACAGGGTATGGCTACACCTTC

clone_size: NA
j_call: TRBJ1-2
v_call: TRBV4-3
d_call: TRBD1
cdr3_aa: CASSQGSDRGNGYTF
cdr3_nt: TGCGCCAGCAGCCAAGGGTCTGACAGGGGAAATGGCTACACCTTC

clone_size: NA
j_call: TRBJ2-5
v_call: TRBV5-8
d_call: NA
cdr3_aa: CASSFKGRETQYF
cdr3_nt: TGTGCCAGCAGCTTCAAGGGGCGAGAGACCCAGTACTTC

clone_size: NA
j_call: TRBJ2-1
v_call: TRBV5-1
d_call: TRBD2
cdr3_aa: CASSQGLAGRGEQFF
cdr3_nt: TGCGCCAGCAGCCAGGGACTAGCGGGGCGGGGTGAGCAGTTCTTC

clone_size: NA
j_call: TRBJ2-3
v_call: TRBV2
d_call: NA
cdr3_aa: CASGSAGVRTDTQYF
cdr3_nt: TGTGCCAGCGGGTCCGCAGGGGTTCGAACAGATACGCAGTATTTT

clone_size: NA
j_call: TRBJ1-2
v_call: TRBV5-5
d_call: TRBD1
cdr3_aa: CASSAGGLSYGYTF
cdr3_nt: TGTGCCAGCAGCGCAGGGGGGTTGAGCTATGGCTACACCTTC

clone_size: NA
j_call: TRBJ1-2
v_call: TRBV7-6
d_call: TRBD1
cdr3_aa: CASSGTANYGYTF
cdr3_nt: TGTGCCAGCAGTGGGACAGCTAACTATGGCTACACCTTC

clone_size: NA
j_call: TRBJ1-6
v_call: TRBV7-8
d_call: TRBD1
cdr3_aa: CASSSTGGVSPLHF
cdr3_nt: TGTGCCAGCAGCTCTACAGGGGGAGTTTCACCCCTCCACTTT

clone_size: NA
j_call: TRBJ1-6
v_call: TRBV2
d_call: NA
cdr3_aa: CASRGTGTQGSPLHF
cdr3_nt: TGTGCCAGCAGGGGCACCGGGACTCAAGGTTCACCCCTCCACTTT

clone_size: NA
j_call: TRBJ1-2
v_call: TRBV6-5
d_call: NA
cdr3_aa: CASSFTGSGYTF
cdr3_nt: TGTGCCAGCAGTTTCACAGGGAGTGGCTACACCTTC

clone_size: NA
j_call: TRBJ1-5
v_call: TRBV9
d_call: NA
cdr3_aa: CASSPGVRDNQPQHF
cdr3_nt: TGTGCCAGCAGCCCTGGCGTCAGGGACAATCAGCCCCAGCATTTT

clone_size: NA
j_call: TRBJ1-4
v_call: TRBV19
d_call: NA
cdr3_aa: CASSTSGIREKLFF
cdr3_nt: TGTGCCAGTAGTACCTCAGGGATACGTGAAAAACTGTTTTTT

clone_size: NA
j_call: TRBJ2-1
v_call: TRBV5-1
d_call: TRBD2
cdr3_aa: CASSLAGLAGAQEQFF
cdr3_nt: TGCGCCAGCAGCTTGGCGGGACTAGCGGGGGCGCAAGAGCAGTTCTTC

clone_size: NA
j_call: TRBJ2-1
v_call: TRBV19
d_call: TRBD1
cdr3_aa: CAGRGQGGEQFF
cdr3_nt: TGTGCCGGCCGGGGACAGGGAGGTGAGCAGTTCTTC

clone_size: NA
j_call: TRBJ1-2
v_call: TRBV5-1
d_call: NA
cdr3_aa: CASSSPPTGDYGYTF
cdr3_nt: TGCGCCAGCAGCTCCCCGCCGACAGGCGACTATGGCTACACCTTC

clone_size: NA
j_call: TRBJ1-1
v_call: TRBV9
d_call: NA
cdr3_aa: CASSVGGYRTAEAFF
cdr3_nt: TGTGCCAGCAGCGTAGGAGGTTACCGTACGGCTGAAGCTTTCTTT

clone_size: NA
j_call: TRBJ2-5
v_call: TRBV10-1
d_call: TRBD2
cdr3_aa: CASGGLGGRLETQYF
cdr3_nt: TGCGCCAGCGGCGGACTAGGCGGGCGGTTGGAGACCCAGTACTTC

clone_size: NA
j_call: TRBJ1-6
v_call: TRBV27
d_call: TRBD1
cdr3_aa: CASRRDRANSPLHF
cdr3_nt: TGTGCCAGCAGGAGGGACAGGGCGAATTCACCCCTCCACTTT

clone_size: NA
j_call: TRBJ1-5
v_call: TRBV27
d_call: TRBD1
cdr3_aa: CASSRTGHSNQPQHF
cdr3_nt: TGTGCCAGCTCAAGGACAGGCCATAGCAATCAGCCCCAGCATTTT

clone_size: NA
j_call: TRBJ2-1
v_call: TRBV5-1
d_call: NA
cdr3_aa: CASSLQGGAYNEQFF
cdr3_nt: TGCGCCAGCAGCCTTCAGGGGGGAGCCTACAATGAGCAGTTCTTC

clone_size: once
j_call: TRBJ2-2
v_call: TRBV7-3
d_call: NA
cdr3_aa: CASSRDGTSKVGTGELFF
cdr3_nt: TGTGCCAGCAGCCGTGATGGGACATCTAAAGTGGGCACCGGGGAGCTGTTTTTT

clone_size: few
j_call: TRBJ1-5
v_call: TRBV6-5
d_call: NA
cdr3_aa: CASRTTGRNQPQHF
cdr3_nt: TGTGCCAGCAGGACGACAGGCCGCAATCAGCCCCAGCATTTT

clone_size: NA
j_call: TRBJ1-2
v_call: TRBV6-2/TRBV6-3
d_call: NA
cdr3_aa: CASSYRDYGYTF
cdr3_nt: TGTGCCAGCAGTTACCGGGATTATGGCTACACCTTC

clone_size: NA
j_call: TRBJ1-5
v_call: TRBV3-1/TRBV3-2
d_call: NA
cdr3_aa: CASSLGQSDQPQHF
cdr3_nt: TGTGCCAGCAGCCTAGGACAGTCCGATCAGCCCCAGCATTTT

clone_size: once
j_call: TRBJ2-3
v_call: TRBV7-2
d_call: NA
cdr3_aa: CASSLGGQPTDTQYF
cdr3_nt: TGTGCCAGCAGCTTAGGTGGACAACCCACAGATACGCAGTATTTT

clone_size: NA
j_call: TRBJ2-7
v_call: TRBV5-1
d_call: NA
cdr3_aa: CASSSGGPPDEQYF
cdr3_nt: TGCGCCAGCAGCTCTGGAGGGCCTCCGGACGAGCAGTACTTC

clone_size: NA
j_call: TRBJ1-5
v_call: TRBV19
d_call: NA
cdr3_aa: CASSLRPPSNQPQHF
cdr3_nt: TGTGCCAGTAGCTTGAGGCCTCCCAGCAATCAGCCCCAGCATTTT

clone_size: NA
j_call: TRBJ2-7
v_call: TRBV4-2
d_call: NA
cdr3_aa: CASSQGAPDYEQYF
cdr3_nt: TGTGCCAGCAGCCAGGGCGCTCCAGACTACGAGCAGTACTTC

clone_size: NA
j_call: TRBJ1-3
v_call: TRBV19
d_call: NA
cdr3_aa: CASKGLAGNTIYF
cdr3_nt: TGTGCCAGTAAGGGGCTTGCGGGAAACACCATATATTTT

clone_size: NA
j_call: TRBJ1-6
v_call: TRBV27
d_call: NA
cdr3_aa: CATIGGAGSPLHF
cdr3_nt: TGTGCCACCATAGGAGGAGCAGGATCACCCCTCCACTTT

clone_size: NA
j_call: TRBJ2-5
v_call: TRBV28
d_call: NA
cdr3_aa: CASSPTPGHQILQETQYF
cdr3_nt: TGTGCCAGCAGTCCCACTCCGGGACACCAGATTCTTCAAGAGACCCAGTACTTC

clone_size: NA
j_call: TRBJ1-5
v_call: TRBV7-9
d_call: NA
cdr3_aa: CASSSTGGGNQPQHF
cdr3_nt: TGTGCCAGCAGCTCAACCGGAGGGGGCAATCAGCCCCAGCATTTT

clone_size: NA
j_call: TRBJ1-1
v_call: TRBV14
d_call: NA
cdr3_aa: CASSHLSQTEAFF
cdr3_nt: TGTGCCAGCAGCCACTTATCTCAGACTGAAGCTTTCTTT

clone_size: NA
j_call: TRBJ2-5
v_call: TRBV12-3/TRBV12-4
d_call: NA
cdr3_aa: CASSTPGGETQYF
cdr3_nt: TGTGCCAGCAGTACGCCGGGCGGGGAGACCCAGTACTTC

clone_size: NA
j_call: TRBJ1-1
v_call: TRBV6-5
d_call: TRBD1
cdr3_aa: CASSPGTGYTEAFF
cdr3_nt: TGTGCCAGCAGTCCCGGGACAGGGTATACGGAAGCTTTCTTT

clone_size: NA
j_call: TRBJ2-5
v_call: TRBV7-2
d_call: NA
cdr3_aa: CASRADTYQETQYF
cdr3_nt: TGTGCCAGCAGGGCGGACACCTACCAAGAGACCCAGTACTTC

clone_size: few
j_call: TRBJ2-3
v_call: TRBV7-9
d_call: NA
cdr3_aa: CASSSGRFPTDTQYF
cdr3_nt: TGTGCCAGCAGCTCAGGGCGATTCCCCACAGATACGCAGTATTTT

clone_size: NA
j_call: TRBJ2-7
v_call: TRBV7-3
d_call: TRBD1
cdr3_aa: CASSLDGTGGYEQYF
cdr3_nt: TGTGCCAGCAGCTTAGACGGGACAGGGGGATACGAGCAGTACTTC

clone_size: NA
j_call: TRBJ1-1
v_call: TRBV11-2
d_call: NA
cdr3_aa: CASSIFRGTEAFF
cdr3_nt: TGTGCCAGCAGTATATTTCGGGGAACTGAAGCTTTCTTT

clone_size: NA
j_call: TRBJ1-1
v_call: TRBV6-5
d_call: NA
cdr3_aa: CATQTVSAEAFF
cdr3_nt: TGTGCCACCCAGACCGTCAGCGCTGAAGCTTTCTTT